This T cell receptor (beta chain) was obtained from a study of T cell responses to AZD1222 COVID-19 vaccine. Study-wide results and limits: Researchers took repertoire samples only after the peak T cell response had come. Among the donors, most were white British and more were female, and clonal diversity was possibly underestimated. Spike-specific TCR breadth and depth went up after people got two AZD1222 doses.

The V segment lost 6 bases and the J segment 5 bases; nucleotides outside the gene matches: 12. Germline V gene lookup returns CDR1 MNHEY and CDR2 SVGEGT. This CDR3 spans 16 amino acids. Here immunoSEQ multiplex PCR was the method, and the copy in TCRdb shows in-frame clones only, minus some. The sample yields 180,000 or so clones, roughly 92% seen once. Concerning this clone: What it recognizes is unknown.

The receptor's source is an adult who received the AZD1222 COVID-19 vaccine. V and J are TRBV6-2 or TRBV6-3 and TRBJ2-3; TRBD2 matches at 9 bases. The input for sequencing was peripheral blood, taken 28 days after the second AZD1222 dose. The CDR3 nucleotides read TGTGCCAGCAGCCCCATGGGCGGGGGGGCGGAAGATACGCAGTATTTT. It yields the protein CASSPMGGGAEDTQYF.